Listed here are 10 T cell receptor beta chains from one sample, sequenced in a study of blood T cell repertoires in COVID-19. Clones were read by immunoSEQ multiplex PCR, and TCRdb kept only the in-frame ones, dropping some. Among about 360,000 clones listed, around 87% were seen once. What was sequenced was PBMCs or T cells enriched from blood (not recorded which). The receptors derive from a man younger than 40 who had recovered from COVID-19.

This clone was seen once. V and J are TRBV5-8 and TRBJ1-5; TRBD1 might be the D (5 bases). Trimming left V 6 bases short and J 7 bases short, with 17 bases between. Germline assignment: CDR1 SGHTS and CDR2 YDEGEE. The CDR3 sequence is 14 residues long. Here the CDR3 DNA reads TGTGCCAGCACCCTGGGCAGGGCGTACCAGCCCCAGCATTTT. Its translation: CASTLGRAYQPQHF.

The count of this clone is one. CDR3 loop: CASSPEFSTNTGELFF. In nucleotides, the CDR3 is TGTGCCAGCAGCCCCGAGTTTTCCACGAACACCGGGGAGCTGTTTTTT. The V call is TRBV7-9, the J call TRBJ2-2, with D unclear. The CDR3 sequence is 16 residues long. V was trimmed by 5 bases and J by 0 bases, leaving 13 bases between them. The germline V gene has CDR1 SEHNR and CDR2 FQNEAQ (reference sequence).

V is TRBV12-3 or TRBV12-4 and J is TRBJ2-7; possible D gene TRBD1, 6 bases. The CDR3 runs to 13 residues. Trimming removed 8 bases from V and 7 bases from J, with 18 bases in between. The CDR3 reads CASAGGPSLEQYF. The CDR3 DNA reads as TGTGCCAGCGCTGGGGGCCCTAGCTTAGAGCAGTACTTC.

This rearrangement joins TRBV11-2 to TRBJ1-3; D gene unclear. The V gene's germline CDR1 is SGHAT and CDR2 FQNNGV. The CDR3 has 14 amino acids. V lost 0 bases to trimming and J lost 4 bases, with 7 bases between them. The CDR3 nucleotides read TGTGCCAGCAGCTTAGACAGGCTAGGAAACACCATATATTTT. Translating gives CASSLDRLGNTIYF.

This clone was picked up one time. This specimen includes other DNA sequences encoding the same CDR3. The chain uses TRBV19 and TRBJ1-6; D ambiguous. This CDR3 is built from 14 residues. Germline V CDR1 and CDR2: LNHDA, SQIVND (reference sequence). V was trimmed by 3 bases and J by 8 bases, leaving 11 bases between them. The CDR3 coding sequence is TGTGCCAGTAGTATTCGCCCCGGGGATTCACCCCTCCACTTT. Protein product: CASSIRPGDSPLHF.

This clone was counted a single time. V is TRBV5-1 and J is TRBJ1-6; D gene ambiguous. Trimming cost V 0 bases and J 9 bases, with 4 bases left between them. The germline gives CDR1 SGHRS, CDR2 YFSETQ. This CDR3 has 12 residues. CDR3 DNA sequence: TGCGCCAGCAGCTTGGGCGGTTCACCCCTCCACTTT. It translates to CASSLGGSPLHF.

V is TRBV10-3 and J is TRBJ2-1, with 8 bases fitting TRBD2. V was clipped by 0 bases and J by 12 bases; unmatched bases: 10. Germline V gene data show CDR1 as ENHRY and CDR2 as SYGVKD. The CDR3 is 15 amino acids. CDR3: CAISESIGGLGGQFF. Here the CDR3 DNA reads TGTGCCATCAGTGAGTCGATAGGGGGACTAGGAGGGCAGTTCTTC.

The chain combines TRBV2 with TRBJ1-5, with unresolved D. Germline V gives CDR1 SNHLY, CDR2 FYNNEI. The V and J ends lost 9 bases and 5 bases respectively, with 20 bases between them. This CDR3 contains 15 residues. Here the CDR3 DNA reads TGTGCCAGTTCCACCGTTCTCGCGGGCGATCAGCCCCAGCATTTT. It encodes CASSTVLAGDQPQHF.

V gene TRBV7-8 combines with J gene TRBJ2-2; 11 positions match TRBD1. The ends lost 4 bases at V and 7 bases at J; junction bases unmatched: 5. Looked up from germline, CDR1 is SGHVS and CDR2 is FQNEAQ. The CDR3 totals 15 residues. CDR3 loop: CASSSGTGGIGELFF. The CDR3 DNA sequence: TGTGCCAGCAGCTCCGGGACAGGGGGTATCGGGGAGCTGTTTTTT.

The V call is TRBV30, the J call TRBJ1-1; no definite D call. Germline V CDR1 and CDR2: GTSNPN, SVGIG (reference sequence). V was cut by 2 bases and J by 6 bases, with 10 bases left in between. There are 12 residues in the CDR3. The CDR3, as DNA: TGTGCCTGGAGTCCCGGGTTGTCTGAAGCTTTCTTT. It codes for CAWSPGLSEAFF.